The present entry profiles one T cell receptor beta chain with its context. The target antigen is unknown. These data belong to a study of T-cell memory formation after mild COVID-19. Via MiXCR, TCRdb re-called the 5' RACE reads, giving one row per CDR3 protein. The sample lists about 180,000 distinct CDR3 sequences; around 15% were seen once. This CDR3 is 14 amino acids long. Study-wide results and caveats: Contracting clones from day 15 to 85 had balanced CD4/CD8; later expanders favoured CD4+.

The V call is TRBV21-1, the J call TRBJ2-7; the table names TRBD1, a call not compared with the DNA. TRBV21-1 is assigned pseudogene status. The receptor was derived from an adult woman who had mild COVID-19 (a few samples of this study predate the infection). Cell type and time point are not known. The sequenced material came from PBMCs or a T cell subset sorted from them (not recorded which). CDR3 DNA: TGTGCCAGCAGCAAGGGAGACAGGGACTACGAGCAGTACTTC. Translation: CASSKGDRDYEQYF.